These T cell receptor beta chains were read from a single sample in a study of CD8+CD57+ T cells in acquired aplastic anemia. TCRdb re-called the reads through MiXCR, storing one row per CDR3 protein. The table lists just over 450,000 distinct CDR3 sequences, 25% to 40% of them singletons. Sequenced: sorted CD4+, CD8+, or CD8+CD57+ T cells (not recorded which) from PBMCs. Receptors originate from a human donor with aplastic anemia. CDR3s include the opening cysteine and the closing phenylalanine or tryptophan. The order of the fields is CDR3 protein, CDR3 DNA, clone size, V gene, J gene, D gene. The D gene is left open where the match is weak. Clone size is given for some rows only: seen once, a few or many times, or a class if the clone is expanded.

CASSLGQNPNEKLFF	TGTGCCAGCAGCTTGGGACAGAACCCTAATGAAAAACTGTTTTTT	-	TRBV7-6	TRBJ1-4	TRBD1
CASSQGRSAGDTQYF	TGCGCCAGCAGCCAAGGACGATCGGCGGGAGATACGCAGTATTTT	-	TRBV4-3	TRBJ2-3	-
CATSDSEREANEQFF	TGTGCCACCAGTGATTCAGAGCGGGAGGCCAATGAGCAGTTCTTC	-	TRBV24-1	TRBJ2-1	TRBD2
CASSESGGTRTGELFF	TGCGCCAGCAGTGAGTCTGGGGGGACCCGCACCGGGGAGCTGTTTTTT	few	TRBV10-1	TRBJ2-2	-
CASGQNQPQHF	TGTGCCAGCGGGCAGAATCAGCCCCAGCATTTT	many	TRBV7-9	TRBJ1-5	-
CASSPRIVSGSYNEQFF	TGTGCCAGCAGCCCCCGCATCGTTAGCGGGTCCTACAATGAGCAGTTCTTC	-	TRBV7-2	TRBJ2-1	TRBD2
CASSPHAQPNTEAFF	TGTGCCAGCAGCCCCCACGCACAGCCGAACACTGAAGCTTTCTTT	few	TRBV9	TRBJ1-1	-
CASSSGAGKRSPLHF	TGTGCCAGTAGTTCTGGCGCGGGGAAACGGTCACCCCTCCACTTT	many	TRBV19	TRBJ1-6	-
CASRTYSNQPQHF	TGTGCCAGTAGGACCTATAGCAATCAGCCCCAGCATTTT	many	TRBV19	TRBJ1-5	-
CQQLADGRNQPQHF	TGCCAGCAGCTCGCGGACGGACGCAATCAGCCCCAGCATTTT	few	TRBV29-1	TRBJ1-5	-
CASSDKNSNQPQHF	TGTGCCAGCAGTGATAAGAATAGCAATCAGCCCCAGCATTTT	many	TRBV2	TRBJ1-5	-
CASSQEATGKADTQYF	TGTGCCAGCAGCCAAGAAGCGACAGGGAAAGCAGATACGCAGTATTTT	-	TRBV3-1	TRBJ2-3	TRBD1
CASSDPQWDRRDEQFF	TGTGCCAGCAGTGATCCACAATGGGACAGGCGCGATGAGCAGTTCTTC	many	TRBV25-1	TRBJ2-1	TRBD1
CASSSGAGTGIYEQYF	TGCGCCAGCAGCTCAGGAGCGGGGACAGGGATCTACGAGCAGTACTTC	-	TRBV5-1	TRBJ2-7	TRBD1
CASSINQGPNTEAFF	TGTGCCAGTAGTATAAACCAGGGGCCGAACACTGAAGCTTTCTTT	few	TRBV19	TRBJ1-1	-
CASASSGGPLSPLHF	TGTGCCAGCGCTTCCTCCGGCGGGCCTTTATCACCCCTCCACTTT	-	TRBV12-3/TRBV12-4	TRBJ1-6	-
CASSGTPGYGYTF	TGTGCCAGCAGTGGGACGCCGGGCTATGGCTACACCTTC	many	TRBV6-1	TRBJ1-2	-
CSVKSIRDPAREQFF	TGCAGCGTGAAGTCAATCCGGGACCCGGCCCGGGAGCAGTTCTTC	few	TRBV29-1	TRBJ2-1	-
CASSPGGGQQYF	TGTGCCAGCAGCCCAGGTGGGGGACAGCAGTACTTC	-	TRBV7-2	TRBJ2-7	-
CASSGRTGQNSPLHF	TGTGCCAGCAGTGGGAGGACGGGACAGAATTCACCCCTCCACTTT	-	TRBV2	TRBJ1-6	TRBD1
CASSIDPRALGADTQYF	TGTGCCAGTAGTATAGACCCCCGGGCCCTTGGGGCCGATACGCAGTATTTT	-	TRBV19	TRBJ2-3	-
CASSDRQPTNTEAFF	TGTGCCAGCAGCGATAGACAGCCCACGAACACTGAAGCTTTCTTT	many	TRBV7-9	TRBJ1-1	-
CASSVGEKSNYGYTF	TGTGCCAGCAGCGTAGGGGAGAAGTCTAACTATGGCTACACCTTC	many	TRBV9	TRBJ1-2	-
CAISYSTGQSDTQYF	TGTGCCATCAGTTACTCAACAGGGCAATCTGATACGCAGTATTTT	-	TRBV10-3	TRBJ2-3	-
CASSLDRVLYEQYF	TGCGCCAGCAGCTTGGACAGGGTTTTGTACGAGCAGTACTTC	-	TRBV5-1	TRBJ2-7	-
CASSPRTGGAYNSPLHF	TGTGCCAGCAGTCCAAGGACAGGGGGAGCCTATAATTCACCCCTCCACTTT	few	TRBV27	TRBJ1-6	TRBD1
CASSPDRASPLHF	TGTGCCAGCAGTCCAGACAGGGCTTCACCCCTCCACTTT	many	TRBV6-5	TRBJ1-6	TRBD1
CASSLRDRYEQYF	TGTGCCAGCAGCTTACGGGACCGCTACGAGCAGTACTTC	-	TRBV11-1	TRBJ2-7	-
CASSIGGTDQETQYF	TGCGCCAGCAGCATCGGGGGGACGGACCAAGAGACCCAGTACTTC	-	TRBV5-1	TRBJ2-5	TRBD2
CASRGQVSWNSPLHF	TGTGCCAGCAGAGGACAGGTGAGCTGGAATTCACCCCTCCACTTT	many	TRBV2	TRBJ1-6	TRBD1
CASSHGTYEQYF	TGTGCCAGCAGCCACGGGACCTACGAGCAGTACTTC	many	TRBV14	TRBJ2-7	-
CSVHGGGRANEQFF	TGCAGTGTCCACGGGGGCGGGAGGGCCAATGAGCAGTTCTTC	few	TRBV20-1	TRBJ2-1	TRBD2
CASSLQTSDNNSPLHF	TGCGCCAGCAGCCTCCAGACCTCGGACAATAATTCACCCCTCCACTTT	-	TRBV5-1	TRBJ1-6	-
CASHRLEQYF	TGTGCCAGCCACCGGCTCGAGCAGTACTTC	-	TRBV7-9	TRBJ2-7	-
CSARDPDGPLHF	TGCAGTGCTAGAGATCCGGACGGGCCCCTCCACTTT	many	TRBV20-1	TRBJ1-6	-
CASKDGEDEAFF	TGTGCCAGCAAGGACGGGGAAGATGAAGCTTTCTTT	few	TRBV6-1	TRBJ1-1	-
CSVPPSGGRRDIQYF	TGCAGTGTCCCGCCTAGCGGGGGGAGGAGGGACATTCAGTACTTC	-	TRBV20-1	TRBJ2-4	TRBD2
CASSRSSGAGGYTF	TGTGCCAGCAGTAGGTCGTCGGGGGCAGGTGGCTACACCTTC	-	TRBV10-1	TRBJ1-2	-
CAISDLGQDYGYTF	TGTGCCATCAGTGATCTGGGCCAGGACTATGGCTACACCTTC	many	TRBV10-3	TRBJ1-2	-
CASSKKIMNTEAFF	TGTGCCAGCAGCAAAAAGATCATGAACACTGAAGCTTTCTTT	-	TRBV12-3/TRBV12-4	TRBJ1-1	-
CASSDTGLSYEQYF	TGTGCCAGCAGTGACACCGGGTTATCCTACGAGCAGTACTTC	-	TRBV2	TRBJ2-7	-
CASSAGQGMPGANVLTF	TGTGCCAGCAGCGCGGGACAGGGGATGCCTGGGGCCAACGTCCTGACTTTC	-	TRBV11-2	TRBJ2-6	TRBD1
CASAAAGQGPSGYGYTF	TGTGCCAGCGCCGCGGCGGGACAGGGGCCCTCTGGCTATGGCTACACCTTC	few	TRBV2	TRBJ1-2	TRBD1
CASSGAGTSTDTQYF	TGTGCCAGCTCGGGAGCGGGGACCAGCACAGATACGCAGTATTTT	-	TRBV11-2	TRBJ2-3	TRBD2
CASSVDPSGHNEQFF	TGTGCCAGCAGCGTAGATCCTAGCGGTCACAATGAGCAGTTCTTC	-	TRBV9	TRBJ2-1	TRBD2
CSAGTSGGASYNEQFF	TGCAGTGCCGGGACTAGCGGGGGGGCCTCCTACAATGAGCAGTTCTTC	few	TRBV20-1	TRBJ2-1	TRBD2
CASSQPTGPPGQPQHF	TGCGCCAGCAGCCAACCTACAGGGCCCCCAGGGCAGCCCCAGCATTTT	few	TRBV4-1	TRBJ1-5	-
CASSWGDGNTGELFF	TGTGCCAGCAGTTGGGGTGACGGAAACACCGGGGAGCTGTTTTTT	few	TRBV6-5	TRBJ2-2	-
CAISDGMNTEAFF	TGTGCCATCAGTGACGGCATGAACACTGAAGCTTTCTTT	-	TRBV10-3	TRBJ1-1	-
CSARGAGGRSYNEQFF	TGCAGTGCTAGGGGAGCGGGAGGTAGGTCCTACAATGAGCAGTTCTTC	few	TRBV20-1	TRBJ2-1	TRBD2
CASRSTGEQYF	TGTGCCAGCAGGTCTACTGGAGAGCAGTACTTC	once	TRBV7-9	TRBJ2-7	-
CSVDRGIYGYTF	TGCAGCGTTGACAGGGGGATATATGGCTACACCTTC	many	TRBV29-1	TRBJ1-2	TRBD1
CAISGGEGNYGDTF	TGCGCCATCAGTGGGGGAGAGGGCAACTATGGCGACACCTTC	-	TRBV10-3	TRBJ1-2	-
CSVRQGGNTEAFF	TGCAGCGTGAGGCAGGGAGGGAACACTGAAGCTTTCTTT	many	TRBV29-1	TRBJ1-1	-
CASSQESGGAAYEQYF	TGTGCCAGCAGCCAAGAGAGCGGGGGGGCCGCCTACGAGCAGTACTTC	few	TRBV4-2	TRBJ2-7	TRBD2
CASSHGDRQANYGYTF	TGCGCCAGCAGCCACGGGGACAGGCAAGCTAACTATGGCTACACCTTC	many	TRBV5-1	TRBJ1-2	TRBD1